These T cell receptor beta chains were read from a single sample in a study of T cells in Graves' hyperthyroidism and ophthalmopathy. TCRdb re-analysed the multiplex PCR reads in MiXCR, keeping a single row per CDR3 protein. The table has roughly 500,000 distinct CDR3 sequences, 46% seen once. The sample comprised peripheral blood or thyroid tissue (not recorded which). The receptors shown here come from an adult woman with Graves' disease, either hyperthyroidism or ophthalmopathy (not recorded which). CDR3s include the opening cysteine and the closing phenylalanine or tryptophan. The D gene is left open where the match is weak. The listing skips clone size in some rows; elsewhere it reads once, few, many or a size class.

J: TRBJ2-5
length: 11
V: TRBV29-1
size: NA
D: NA
DNA: TGCACTCCCGGGGGTGAGGAGACCCAGTACTTC
CDR3: CTPGGEETQYF

J: TRBJ1-1
length: 16
V: TRBV9
size: NA
D: NA
DNA: TGTGCCAGCAGCGACGACAGGACAAAGAAGGGCACTGAAGCTTTCTTT
CDR3: CASSDDRTKKGTEAFF

J: TRBJ1-5
length: 17
V: TRBV15
size: NA
D: TRBD1
DNA: TGTGCCACCAGCAGAGAGAACAGGGGGCGAGGCAATCAGCCCCAGCATTTT
CDR3: CATSRENRGRGNQPQHF

J: TRBJ1-6
length: 14
V: TRBV27
size: many
D: NA
DNA: TGTGCCAGCAGAGGGGACAAGGCGAATTCACCCCTCCACTTT
CDR3: CASRGDKANSPLHF

J: TRBJ1-2
length: 12
V: TRBV29-1
size: few
D: NA
DNA: TGCAGCGTAGCAGCCGACCCCTATGGCTACACCTTC
CDR3: CSVAADPYGYTF

J: TRBJ2-7
length: 15
V: TRBV29-1
size: many
D: NA
DNA: TGCAGCGTTGAAGCCAACCGGGACGGCCCCGACGAGCAGTACTTC
CDR3: CSVEANRDGPDEQYF

J: TRBJ1-6
length: 12
V: TRBV30
size: NA
D: NA
DNA: TGTGCCTGGAGGGGGCAGTCGGGGGCCCTCCACTTT
CDR3: CAWRGQSGALHF

J: TRBJ2-6
length: 15
V: TRBV12-3/TRBV12-4
size: many
D: NA
DNA: TGTGCCAGCAGTTTCCCACCGGCTGGGGCCAACGTCCTGACTTTC
CDR3: CASSFPPAGANVLTF

J: TRBJ1-5
length: 13
V: TRBV7-4
size: few
D: NA
DNA: TGTGCCAGCAGCCCCCCGGGAGCCCAGCCCCAGCATTTT
CDR3: CASSPPGAQPQHF

J: TRBJ2-2
length: 16
V: TRBV15
size: NA
D: TRBD2
DNA: TGTGCCACCAGCATTGGGAGGGGTATTTACACCGGGGAGCTGTTTTTT
CDR3: CATSIGRGIYTGELFF

J: TRBJ2-7
length: 16
V: TRBV15
size: NA
D: NA
DNA: TGTGCCACCAGTCCCTCAACAGCCGGGACCTCCTACGAGCAGTACTTC
CDR3: CATSPSTAGTSYEQYF

J: TRBJ1-6
length: 15
V: TRBV15
size: many
D: NA
DNA: TGTGCCACCAGCAGAGGATCCGGACTTAATTCACCCCTCCACTTT
CDR3: CATSRGSGLNSPLHF

J: TRBJ1-5
length: 15
V: TRBV10-3
size: NA
D: NA
DNA: TGTGCCATCAGTGAGCTCGGGGACAAAAATCAGCCCCAGCATTTT
CDR3: CAISELGDKNQPQHF

J: TRBJ2-5
length: 14
V: TRBV10-3
size: NA
D: TRBD1
DNA: TGTGCCATCAGAGGACAGGGTCAGCAAGAGACCCAGTACTTC
CDR3: CAIRGQGQQETQYF

J: TRBJ2-7
length: 11
V: TRBV10-3
size: NA
D: NA
DNA: TGTGCCATCAGACAGGGTAACGAGCAGTACTTC
CDR3: CAIRQGNEQYF

J: TRBJ1-6
length: 15
V: TRBV9
size: NA
D: NA
DNA: TGTGCCAGCAGCTTAGCGGCAGGGACCAATTCACCCCTCCACTTT
CDR3: CASSLAAGTNSPLHF

J: TRBJ1-1
length: 16
V: TRBV7-8
size: many
D: NA
DNA: TGTGCCAGCAGCTTATGGGGAGGCGGGACGAACACTGAAGCTTTCTTT
CDR3: CASSLWGGGTNTEAFF

J: TRBJ2-7
length: 13
V: TRBV7-2
size: many
D: NA
DNA: TGTGCCAGCAGCTTTGGGTACTCCTCCGAGCAGTACTTC
CDR3: CASSFGYSSEQYF

J: TRBJ1-1
length: 12
V: TRBV29-1
size: few
D: NA
DNA: TGCAGCGTTGACCCGGCTGGCACTGAAGCTTTCTTT
CDR3: CSVDPAGTEAFF

J: TRBJ2-2
length: 14
V: TRBV7-9
size: NA
D: NA
DNA: TGTGCCAGCAGGGCCGGGTCTAACACCGGGGAGCTGTTTTTT
CDR3: CASRAGSNTGELFF

J: TRBJ2-5
length: 18
V: TRBV15
size: NA
D: TRBD2
DNA: TGTGCCACCAGCAGAGATATCACTAGCGGGGGATACCAAGAGACCCAGTACTTC
CDR3: CATSRDITSGGYQETQYF

J: TRBJ2-5
length: 17
V: TRBV7-9
size: few
D: TRBD1
DNA: TGTGCCAGCAGCGAAACCGGGACAGGGGGCACTCGAGAGACCCAGTACTTC
CDR3: CASSETGTGGTRETQYF

J: TRBJ2-5
length: 14
V: TRBV5-1
size: NA
D: NA
DNA: TGCGCCAGCAGGCCCACCCTACTTCAAGAGACCCAGTACTTC
CDR3: CASRPTLLQETQYF

J: TRBJ2-5
length: 16
V: TRBV29-1
size: many
D: NA
DNA: TGCAGCGTTCAAGCGCCTCTCGAGAAGCTACAAGAGACCCAGTACTTC
CDR3: CSVQAPLEKLQETQYF

J: TRBJ1-5
length: 13
V: TRBV7-9
size: many
D: NA
DNA: TGTGCCAGCACCCTCACAGGGACTCAGCCCCAGCATTTT
CDR3: CASTLTGTQPQHF

J: TRBJ2-5
length: 15
V: TRBV5-4
size: NA
D: NA
DNA: TGTGCCAGCAGCGGAGGGGCGAACACCGGGGAGACCCAGTACTTC
CDR3: CASSGGANTGETQYF

J: TRBJ1-2
length: 14
V: TRBV12-3/TRBV12-4
size: NA
D: NA
DNA: TGTGCCAGCAGTTACCAGGGGACGGACTATGGCTACACCTTC
CDR3: CASSYQGTDYGYTF

J: TRBJ1-4
length: 12
V: TRBV7-2
size: many
D: NA
DNA: TGTGCCAGCAGCTTAGTCGGTGAAAAACTGTTTTTT
CDR3: CASSLVGEKLFF

J: TRBJ1-5
length: 14
V: TRBV2
size: NA
D: NA
DNA: TGTGCCAGCAGGTCAGAAGGCGGCGGTCAGCCCCAGCATTTT
CDR3: CASRSEGGGQPQHF

J: TRBJ1-1
length: 17
V: TRBV6-2/TRBV6-3
size: NA
D: TRBD1
DNA: TGTGCCAGCAGTTACCCGAAACAGGGGGCTCTGAACACTGAAGCTTTCTTT
CDR3: CASSYPKQGALNTEAFF

J: TRBJ1-1
length: 15
V: TRBV6-1
size: NA
D: TRBD1
DNA: TGTGCCAGCAGTCCACACAGGGGGCTGAACACTGAAGCTTTCTTT
CDR3: CASSPHRGLNTEAFF

J: TRBJ1-2
length: 13
V: TRBV20-1
size: few
D: NA
DNA: TGCAGTGCTAGAGGACCCGGCCCGGGTGGCTACACCTTC
CDR3: CSARGPGPGGYTF

J: TRBJ2-6
length: 15
V: TRBV2
size: many
D: NA
DNA: TGTGCCAGTCTCGAACAGAACTCTGGGGCCAACGTCCTGACTTTC
CDR3: CASLEQNSGANVLTF